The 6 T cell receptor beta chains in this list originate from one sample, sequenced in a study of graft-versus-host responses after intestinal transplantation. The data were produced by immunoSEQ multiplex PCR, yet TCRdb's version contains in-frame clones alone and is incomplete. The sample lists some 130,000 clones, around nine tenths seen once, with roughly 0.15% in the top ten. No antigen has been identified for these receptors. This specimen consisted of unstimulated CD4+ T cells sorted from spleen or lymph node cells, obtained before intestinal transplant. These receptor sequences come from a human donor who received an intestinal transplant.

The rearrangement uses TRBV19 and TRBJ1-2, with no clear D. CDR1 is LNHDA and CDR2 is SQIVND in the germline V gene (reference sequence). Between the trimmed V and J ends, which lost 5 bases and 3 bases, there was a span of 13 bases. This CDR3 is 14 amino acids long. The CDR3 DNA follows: TGTGCCAGTAGTCCTTCACCTGATTACTATGGCTACACCTTC. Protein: CASSPSPDYYGYTF.

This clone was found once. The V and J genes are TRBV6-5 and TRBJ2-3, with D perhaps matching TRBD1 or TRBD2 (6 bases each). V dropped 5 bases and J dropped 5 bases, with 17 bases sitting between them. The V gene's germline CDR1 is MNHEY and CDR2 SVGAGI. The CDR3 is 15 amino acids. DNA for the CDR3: TGTGCCAGCAGTCCCCGGGGGCACACAGGAGATACGCAGTATTTT. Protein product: CASSPRGHTGDTQYF.

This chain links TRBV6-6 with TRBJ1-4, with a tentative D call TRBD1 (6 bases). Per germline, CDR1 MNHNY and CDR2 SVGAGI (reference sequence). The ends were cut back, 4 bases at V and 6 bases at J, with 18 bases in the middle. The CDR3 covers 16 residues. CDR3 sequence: CASSSPDRLGDEKLFF. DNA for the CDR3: TGTGCCAGCAGTTCGCCCGACAGGCTCGGGGATGAAAAACTGTTTTTT.

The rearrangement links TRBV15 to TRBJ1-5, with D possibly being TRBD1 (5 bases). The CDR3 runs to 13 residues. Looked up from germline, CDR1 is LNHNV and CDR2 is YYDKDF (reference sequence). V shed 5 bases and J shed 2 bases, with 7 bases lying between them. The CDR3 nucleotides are TGTGCCACCAGCGTACAGGGCAATCAGCCCCAGCATTTT. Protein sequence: CATSVQGNQPQHF.

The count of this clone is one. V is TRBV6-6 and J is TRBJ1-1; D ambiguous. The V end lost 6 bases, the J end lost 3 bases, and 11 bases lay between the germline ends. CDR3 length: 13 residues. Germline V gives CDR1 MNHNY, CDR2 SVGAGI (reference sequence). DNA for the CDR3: TGTGCCAGCAGCCCCTGGAGGGACACTGAAGCTTTCTTT. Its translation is CASSPWRDTEAFF.

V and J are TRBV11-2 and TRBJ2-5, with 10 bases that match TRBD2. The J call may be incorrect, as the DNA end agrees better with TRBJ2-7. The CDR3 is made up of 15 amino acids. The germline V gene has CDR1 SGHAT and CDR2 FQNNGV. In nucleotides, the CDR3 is TGTGCCAGCAGCTCGCTCCTAGCGGGGGCCTACGAGCAGTACTTC. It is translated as CASSSLLAGAYEQYF.